The 3 T cell receptor beta chains reported below all come from one sample, sequenced in a study of T cells after yellow fever vaccination. In TCRdb, the 5' RACE reads were re-called with MiXCR into one record per CDR3 protein. The sample yields some 340,000 distinct CDR3 sequences, about 10% seen once. Sample: CD4+ T cells sorted from PBMCs, taken 45 days after the yellow fever booster vaccination. The receptors shown here come from a man between 18 and 35 years old who received the YFV17D yellow fever vaccine.

The table lists this clonotype with many counts. Here the CDR3 DNA reads TGTGCCAGCAGTCGCCCGGGACAGCTTATATCTGGGGCCAACGTCCTGACTTTC. Translating it yields CASSRPGQLISGANVLTF. The rearrangement links TRBV6-2 or TRBV6-3 to TRBJ2-6; 7 positions agree with TRBD1. The CDR3 extends over 18 amino acids. Germline CDR1 reads MNHEY; CDR2 reads SVGEGT. Trimming cost V 5 bases and J 1 base; bases outside gene matches: 11.

This clonotype was recorded a few times. V usage is TRBV18 and J usage is TRBJ2-2, with a weak D call TRBD1 (6 bases). The length of the CDR3 is 17 residues. The V gene lost 0 bases and the J gene lost 0 bases, with 11 bases spanning the gap. Germline V CDR1 and CDR2: KGHSH, LQKENI. CDR3 sequence (DNA): TGTGCCAGCTCACCACCTGGCAGGGGATCGAACACCGGGGAGCTGTTTTTT. Its protein product is CASSPPGRGSNTGELFF.

This chain connects TRBV6-5 to TRBJ1-2; the D gene is possibly TRBD1 (5 bases). This CDR3 spans 14 amino acids. Germline V gene data show CDR1 as MNHEY and CDR2 as SVGAGI. Trimming took off 6 bases at V and 4 bases at J, with 15 bases between the two ends. CDR3 in amino acids: CASRSRDGPYGYTF. The CDR3, as DNA: TGTGCCAGCAGGAGTCGGGACGGGCCCTATGGCTACACCTTC.